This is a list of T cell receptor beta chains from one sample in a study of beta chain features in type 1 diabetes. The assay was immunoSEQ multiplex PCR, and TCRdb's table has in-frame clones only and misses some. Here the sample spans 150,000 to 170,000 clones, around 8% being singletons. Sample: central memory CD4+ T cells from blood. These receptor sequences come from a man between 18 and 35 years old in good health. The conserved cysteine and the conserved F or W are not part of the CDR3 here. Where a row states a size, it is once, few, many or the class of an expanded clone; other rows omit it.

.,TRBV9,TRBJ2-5,ASSVGPPKETQY
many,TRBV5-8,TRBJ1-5,ASSLASVRGNQPQH
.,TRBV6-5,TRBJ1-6,ASSYSPGQGNSPLH
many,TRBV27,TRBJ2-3,ASSQQGPTDTQY
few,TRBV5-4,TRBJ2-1,ASNKVAGVGNEQF
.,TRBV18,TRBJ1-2,ASSPTNDRGHFGGYT
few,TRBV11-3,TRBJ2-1,ASSSLRGDEQF
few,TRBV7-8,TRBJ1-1,ASSLAQETEAF
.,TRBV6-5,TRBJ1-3,ASSYGQPNGNTIY
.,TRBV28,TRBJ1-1,ASNLRSGGNTEAF
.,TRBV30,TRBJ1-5,AWRSGSHQPQH
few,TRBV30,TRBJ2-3,AWSEGRSTDTQY